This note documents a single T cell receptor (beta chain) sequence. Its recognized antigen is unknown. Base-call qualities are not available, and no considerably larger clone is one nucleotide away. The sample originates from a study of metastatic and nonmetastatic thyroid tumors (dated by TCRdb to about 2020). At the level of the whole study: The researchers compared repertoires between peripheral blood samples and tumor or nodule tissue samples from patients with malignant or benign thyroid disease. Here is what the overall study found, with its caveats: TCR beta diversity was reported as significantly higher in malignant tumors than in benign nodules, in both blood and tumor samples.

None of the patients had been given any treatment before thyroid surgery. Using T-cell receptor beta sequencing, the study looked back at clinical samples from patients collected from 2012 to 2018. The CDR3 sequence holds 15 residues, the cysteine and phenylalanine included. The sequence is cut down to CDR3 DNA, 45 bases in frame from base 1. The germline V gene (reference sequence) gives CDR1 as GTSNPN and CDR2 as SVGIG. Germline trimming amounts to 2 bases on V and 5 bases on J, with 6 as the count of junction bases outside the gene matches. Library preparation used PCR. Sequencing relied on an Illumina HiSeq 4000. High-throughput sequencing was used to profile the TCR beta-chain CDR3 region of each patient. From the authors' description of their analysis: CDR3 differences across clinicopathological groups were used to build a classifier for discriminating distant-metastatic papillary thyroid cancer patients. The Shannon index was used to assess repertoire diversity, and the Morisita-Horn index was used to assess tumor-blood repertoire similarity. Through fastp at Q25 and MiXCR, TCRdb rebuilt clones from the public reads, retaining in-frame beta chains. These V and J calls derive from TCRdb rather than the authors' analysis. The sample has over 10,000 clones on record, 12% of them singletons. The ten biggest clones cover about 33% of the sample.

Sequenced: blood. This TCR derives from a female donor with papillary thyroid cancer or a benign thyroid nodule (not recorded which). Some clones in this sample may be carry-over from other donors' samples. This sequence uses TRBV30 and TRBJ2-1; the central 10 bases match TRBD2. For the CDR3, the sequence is CAWSRLAGADNEQFF. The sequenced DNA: TGTGCCTGGAGTAGGCTAGCGGGAGCGGACAATGAGCAGTTCTTC.